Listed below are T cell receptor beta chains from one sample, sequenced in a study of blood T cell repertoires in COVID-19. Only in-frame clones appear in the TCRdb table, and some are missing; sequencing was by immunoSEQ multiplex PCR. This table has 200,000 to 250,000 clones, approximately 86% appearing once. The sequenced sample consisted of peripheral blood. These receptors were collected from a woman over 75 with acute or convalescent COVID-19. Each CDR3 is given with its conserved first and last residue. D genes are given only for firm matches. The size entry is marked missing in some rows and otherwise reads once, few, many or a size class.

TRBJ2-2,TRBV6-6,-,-,TGTGCCAGCAGTCCGAACGGGGGAATCGGAGAGCTGTTTTTT,CASSPNGGIGELFF
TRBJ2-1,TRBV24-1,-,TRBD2,TGTGCCACCAGTGATCCGACTAGCGGGGGGGCCGTTGAGCAGTTCTTC,CATSDPTSGGAVEQFF
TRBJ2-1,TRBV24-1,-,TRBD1,TGTGCCACCAGTGCAGGGGGTTCCTACAATGAGCAGTTCTTC,CATSAGGSYNEQFF
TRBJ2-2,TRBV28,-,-,TGTGCCAGCAGTTCAGCGAACACCGGGGAGCTGTTTTTT,CASSSANTGELFF
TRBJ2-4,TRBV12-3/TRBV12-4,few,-,TGTGCCAGCAGTCGGGGACACTTCTCCCAGTACTTC,CASSRGHFSQYF
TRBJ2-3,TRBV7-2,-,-,TGTGCCAGCAGCTTGCGACTCCTCACAGATACGCAGTATTTT,CASSLRLLTDTQYF
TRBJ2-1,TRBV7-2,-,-,TGTGCCAGCAGCTTACAGGGTGGGGATGAGCAGTTCTTC,CASSLQGGDEQFF
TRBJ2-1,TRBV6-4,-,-,TGTGCCAGCAGTGACCCGGGACTGCCAAACAATGAGCAGTTCTTC,CASSDPGLPNNEQFF
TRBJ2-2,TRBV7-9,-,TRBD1,TGTGCCTGTGGTGGGACAGGTAACGCCGGGGAGCTGTTTTTT,CACGGTGNAGELFF
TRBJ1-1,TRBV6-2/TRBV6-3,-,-,TGTGCCAGCAGTTACCCGGGCGGGTACACTGAAGCTTTCTTT,CASSYPGGYTEAFF
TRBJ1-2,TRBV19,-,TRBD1,TGTGCCAGTATCCCAGGGGGACTAGGCTATGGCTACACCTTC,CASIPGGLGYGYTF
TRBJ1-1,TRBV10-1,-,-,TGCGCCAGCATTCGTTCTGGGGGGGTGAACACTGAAGCTTTCTTT,CASIRSGGVNTEAFF
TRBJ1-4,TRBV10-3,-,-,TGTGCCATCAGTACTCAGGGCAGTCCGAGTCTGTTTTTT,CAISTQGSPSLFF
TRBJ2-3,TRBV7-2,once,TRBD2,TGTGCCAGCAGCTCCCTAGCGGGGGCGCACACAGATACGCAGTATTTT,CASSSLAGAHTDTQYF
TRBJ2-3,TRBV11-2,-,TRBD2,TGTGCCAGCAGCCTAGCGGGGGGGCCTCCAGATACGCAGTATTTT,CASSLAGGPPDTQYF
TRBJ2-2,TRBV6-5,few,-,TGTGCCAGCTCCCTCCGTGCCGGGGAGCTGTTTTTT,CASSLRAGELFF
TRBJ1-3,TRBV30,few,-,TGTGCCTGGAGTTCAGGGGCCGGAAACACCATATATTTT,CAWSSGAGNTIYF
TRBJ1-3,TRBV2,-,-,TGTGCCAGCAGTGCACAGGGTAGTCCTGGAAACACCATATATTTT,CASSAQGSPGNTIYF
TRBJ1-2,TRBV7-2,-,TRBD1,TGTGCCAGCAGCTCCGACAGGGGAGGCGGCTACACCTTC,CASSSDRGGGYTF
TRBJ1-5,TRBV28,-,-,TGTGCCAGCAGTTTATCAGGGTTGGGGAGCAATCAGCCCCAGCATTTT,CASSLSGLGSNQPQHF
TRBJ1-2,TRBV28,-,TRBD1,TGTGCCAGCAGTTCAACCGGGACAGGGAACTATGGCTACACCTTC,CASSSTGTGNYGYTF
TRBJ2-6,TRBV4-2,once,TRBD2,TGTGCCAGCAGCCACGCCGGGACTACCAACGCCGGGGCCAACGTCCTGACTTTC,CASSHAGTTNAGANVLTF
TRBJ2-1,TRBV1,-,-,TGCACCAGCAGCCAAGTCTCCAGCGGGGGAGGAGGGTCCTACAATGAGCAGTTCTTC,CTSSQVSSGGGGSYNEQFF
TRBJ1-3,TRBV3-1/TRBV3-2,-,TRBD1,TGTGCCAGCAGCCGGAGCAGGGGGCTCGGAAACACCATATATTTT,CASSRSRGLGNTIYF
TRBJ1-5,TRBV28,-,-,TGTGCCAGCACCCCAGGGGTTTCCCGAAGGCCCCAGCATTTT,CASTPGVSRRPQHF
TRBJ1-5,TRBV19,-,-,TGTGCCAGTAGTATTATCGGTCAGCCCCAGCATTTT,CASSIIGQPQHF
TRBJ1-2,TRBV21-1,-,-,TGTGCCAGCAGCAAAAACGGGACAGGGGGCGTAGGGTCCTATGGCTACACCTTC,CASSKNGTGGVGSYGYTF
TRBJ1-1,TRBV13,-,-,TGTGCCAGCAGCTTCGACTCAACCGCGAACACTGAAGCTTTCTTT,CASSFDSTANTEAFF
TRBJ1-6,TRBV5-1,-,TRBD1,TGCGCCAGCAGCTCTCCGGGACAGGGTACACCCCTCCACTTT,CASSSPGQGTPLHF
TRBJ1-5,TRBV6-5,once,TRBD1,TGTGCCAGCAGTTGGGGCGGGACAGGCCTTAATCAGCCCCAGCATTTT,CASSWGGTGLNQPQHF